This is a list of T cell receptor beta chains from one sample in a study of somatic mutations in cytotoxic T cells in rheumatoid arthritis. Method: immunoSEQ multiplex PCR; TCRdb's copy keeps in-frame clones and lacks some. The table shows approximately 5,500 clones, with 70% to 85% occurring only once. Sequenced input: CD8+ T cells sorted from blood. The receptors shown here come from an adult with rheumatoid arthritis. CDR3s leave out the opening cysteine and the closing phenylalanine or tryptophan. Each record gives: J gene, V gene, CDR3 protein.

J gene: TRBJ1-1; V gene: TRBV6-1; CDR3 protein: ASSEGYTEAF
J gene: TRBJ2-5; V gene: TRBV4-2; CDR3 protein: ASSLPGGYQSGTQY
J gene: TRBJ2-7; V gene: TRBV11-2; CDR3 protein: ASSPGQLTYEQY
J gene: TRBJ1-2; V gene: TRBV7-2; CDR3 protein: ASSLGQVLGYT
J gene: TRBJ2-2; V gene: TRBV19; CDR3 protein: ASSFSDNTGELF
J gene: TRBJ2-2; V gene: TRBV13; CDR3 protein: ASSPRQVLNTGELF
J gene: TRBJ1-6; V gene: TRBV7-2; CDR3 protein: ASSLGSLSSYNSPLH
J gene: TRBJ1-1; V gene: TRBV29-1; CDR3 protein: SVDSGGYTEAF
J gene: TRBJ1-2; V gene: TRBV29-1; CDR3 protein: SVFGGPTGGEGYT
J gene: TRBJ2-3; V gene: TRBV21-1; CDR3 protein: ASSKAPFSFGTDTQY
J gene: TRBJ2-4; V gene: TRBV2; CDR3 protein: ASSDPGRGPFPYIQY
J gene: TRBJ1-1; V gene: TRBV19; CDR3 protein: ASRDRGHGTEAF
J gene: TRBJ1-2; V gene: TRBV30; CDR3 protein: AWSVPRGRGYGYT
J gene: TRBJ2-1; V gene: TRBV28; CDR3 protein: ASGWGDYNEQF
J gene: TRBJ1-1; V gene: TRBV5-5; CDR3 protein: ASSPLGGLGTEAF
J gene: TRBJ1-2; V gene: TRBV5-1; CDR3 protein: ASSFHPNYGYT
J gene: TRBJ2-4; V gene: TRBV19; CDR3 protein: ASHARQNENIQY
J gene: TRBJ1-2; V gene: TRBV7-3; CDR3 protein: ASSLNPTYGYT
J gene: TRBJ2-2; V gene: TRBV27; CDR3 protein: ASSLSLQGFGELF
J gene: TRBJ2-3; V gene: TRBV11-2; CDR3 protein: ASSLIAGGRLGDTQY
J gene: TRBJ1-2; V gene: TRBV29-1; CDR3 protein: SVSPVGDDGYT
J gene: TRBJ1-1; V gene: TRBV19; CDR3 protein: ASSVGQGGTEAF